The clone carrying this TCR beta chain was observed at least ten times. Its antigen is still unknown. The data were taken from a study of spatial heterogeneity in lung cancer. Turning to the study itself: Alpha-chain sequences were detected in numbers that were consistently lower than beta-chain sequences. Whole-study findings and limits: Resection blood, more than follow-up blood, showed ubiquitous expanded tumor TCRs.

There are 14 residues in the CDR3. Trimming removed 5 bases from V and 5 bases from J; junction bases left unmatched: 8. CDR1 is SQVTM, CDR2 ANQGSEA, per germline. The time point was: sample taken at primary tumor resection. Material for sequencing was whole RNA from tumor, nontumor lung or frozen PBMC, left unsorted. The presence of a unique molecular identifier marked each TCR cDNA molecule. MiXCR, applied by TCRdb to the 5' RACE reads, yields one record per CDR3 protein. The sample comprises 85,000 to 100,000 distinct CDR3 sequences, roughly 12% of which are singletons, and over 40% rests with the top ten.

This receptor was obtained from a male donor with early-stage non-small cell lung cancer. Source: PBMCs, taken at surgery. This chain uses TRBV29-1 with TRBJ2-1; 8 bases line up with TRBD2. The CDR3 protein is CSVPVGGDHNEQFF. The CDR3 DNA reads as TGCAGCGTTCCAGTCGGGGGGGACCACAATGAGCAGTTCTTC.